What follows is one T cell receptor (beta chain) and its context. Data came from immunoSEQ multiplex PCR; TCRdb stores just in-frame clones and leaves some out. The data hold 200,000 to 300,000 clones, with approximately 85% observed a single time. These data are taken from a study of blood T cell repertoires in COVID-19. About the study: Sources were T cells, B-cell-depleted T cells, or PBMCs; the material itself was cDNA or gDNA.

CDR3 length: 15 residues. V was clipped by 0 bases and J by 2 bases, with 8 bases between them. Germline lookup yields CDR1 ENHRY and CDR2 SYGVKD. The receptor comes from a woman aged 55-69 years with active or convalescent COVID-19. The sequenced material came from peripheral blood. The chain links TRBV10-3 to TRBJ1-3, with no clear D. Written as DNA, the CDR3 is TGTGCCATCAGTGAGTCGAGCAGGCCTGGAAACACCATATATTTT. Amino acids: CAISESSRPGNTIYF.